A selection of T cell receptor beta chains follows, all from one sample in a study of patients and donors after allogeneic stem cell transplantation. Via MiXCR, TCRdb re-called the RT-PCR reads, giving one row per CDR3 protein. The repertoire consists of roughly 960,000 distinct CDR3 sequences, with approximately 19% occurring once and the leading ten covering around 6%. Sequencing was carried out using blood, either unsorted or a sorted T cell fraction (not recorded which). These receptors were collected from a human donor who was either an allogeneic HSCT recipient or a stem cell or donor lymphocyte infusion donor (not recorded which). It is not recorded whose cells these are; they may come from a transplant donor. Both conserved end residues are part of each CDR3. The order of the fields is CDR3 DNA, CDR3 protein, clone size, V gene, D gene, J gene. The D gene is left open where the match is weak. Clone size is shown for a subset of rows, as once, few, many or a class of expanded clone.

cdr3_nt: TGTGCCAGCAGTTTCCAAATCAGGCGGGGTACCTACGAGCAGTACTTC; cdr3_aa: CASSFQIRRGTYEQYF; clone_size: .; v_call: TRBV12-3/TRBV12-4; d_call: .; j_call: TRBJ2-7
cdr3_nt: TGCGCCAGCAGCTTGGCCCCCGGACTAGCGGGACAAGAGACCCAGTACTTC; cdr3_aa: CASSLAPGLAGQETQYF; clone_size: few; v_call: TRBV5-1; d_call: TRBD2; j_call: TRBJ2-5
cdr3_nt: TGCGCCAGCAGCCAAGACCTCCTGGGGTCCTACGAGCAGTACTTC; cdr3_aa: CASSQDLLGSYEQYF; clone_size: .; v_call: TRBV4-1; d_call: .; j_call: TRBJ2-7
cdr3_nt: TGTGCCAGCAGCTTAAGAACCCGCGAGTTAGTCACAGATACGCAGTATTTT; cdr3_aa: CASSLRTRELVTDTQYF; clone_size: few; v_call: TRBV7-2; d_call: .; j_call: TRBJ2-3
cdr3_nt: TGTGCCAGCAGCCCCTGGACTAGCGCCTTCACAGATACGCAGTATTTT; cdr3_aa: CASSPWTSAFTDTQYF; clone_size: .; v_call: TRBV9; d_call: TRBD2; j_call: TRBJ2-3
cdr3_nt: TGTGCCATCAGAACAGAGACCTACGAGCAGTACTTC; cdr3_aa: CAIRTETYEQYF; clone_size: many; v_call: TRBV10-3; d_call: .; j_call: TRBJ2-7
cdr3_nt: TGCAGCGTCTCCATGCGGGACAGGTGGAACACTGAAGCTTTCTTT; cdr3_aa: CSVSMRDRWNTEAFF; clone_size: many; v_call: TRBV29-1; d_call: TRBD1; j_call: TRBJ1-1
cdr3_nt: TGTGCCAGCAGCTTAGAAGCGGGAGGGCCTCGGGAGCAGTTCTTC; cdr3_aa: CASSLEAGGPREQFF; clone_size: .; v_call: TRBV7-6; d_call: TRBD2; j_call: TRBJ2-1
cdr3_nt: TGTGCCAGCAGCCGCCCCCTTGAGGGGAATCAGCCCCAGCATTTT; cdr3_aa: CASSRPLEGNQPQHF; clone_size: few; v_call: TRBV6-1; d_call: .; j_call: TRBJ1-5
cdr3_nt: TGTGCCAGCAGCTTGTCAGGTATCGGCAATCAGCCCCAGCATTTT; cdr3_aa: CASSLSGIGNQPQHF; clone_size: .; v_call: TRBV5-6; d_call: .; j_call: TRBJ1-5
cdr3_nt: TGTGCCAGCTCACCACGGACCCAAACCGGGAGTAGTAATTCACCCCTCCACTTT; cdr3_aa: CASSPRTQTGSSNSPLHF; clone_size: few; v_call: TRBV18; d_call: .; j_call: TRBJ1-6
cdr3_nt: TGCAGTGCATCGACTAGCGGGGCATCCAGCTCCTACGAGCAGTACTTC; cdr3_aa: CSASTSGASSSYEQYF; clone_size: few; v_call: TRBV20-1; d_call: TRBD2; j_call: TRBJ2-7
cdr3_nt: TGTGCCAGCAGTCACCTCCGACAGGCCACTGGCTACACCTTC; cdr3_aa: CASSHLRQATGYTF; clone_size: .; v_call: TRBV6-1; d_call: .; j_call: TRBJ1-2
cdr3_nt: TGTGCCAGCAGGCAAAAATATGGCTACACCTTC; cdr3_aa: CASRQKYGYTF; clone_size: .; v_call: TRBV12-3/TRBV12-4; d_call: .; j_call: TRBJ1-2
cdr3_nt: TGTGCCAGCAGCACTGCCCCGGGGGCGCAGTATTTT; cdr3_aa: CASSTAPGAQYF; clone_size: .; v_call: TRBV7-9; d_call: .; j_call: TRBJ2-3
cdr3_nt: TGCAGCGCGGGACTAGCGGGAACAGATACGCAGTATTTT; cdr3_aa: CSAGLAGTDTQYF; clone_size: .; v_call: TRBV29-1; d_call: TRBD2; j_call: TRBJ2-3
cdr3_nt: TGTGCCAGCAGCGGACTAGCGGGACTTCTCGCGGACAATGAGCAGTTCTTC; cdr3_aa: CASSGLAGLLADNEQFF; clone_size: .; v_call: TRBV9; d_call: TRBD2; j_call: TRBJ2-1
cdr3_nt: TGTGCCAGCTCACCAGCGGGACACAGCACAGATACGCAGTATTTT; cdr3_aa: CASSPAGHSTDTQYF; clone_size: .; v_call: TRBV18; d_call: .; j_call: TRBJ2-3
cdr3_nt: TGTGCCAGCAGTGAAGGGCGCTCACCCCTCCACTTT; cdr3_aa: CASSEGRSPLHF; clone_size: .; v_call: TRBV6-1; d_call: .; j_call: TRBJ1-6
cdr3_nt: TGTGCCAGCAGCCAAGGCTTTCACAATGAGCAGTTCTTC; cdr3_aa: CASSQGFHNEQFF; clone_size: .; v_call: TRBV3-1; d_call: .; j_call: TRBJ2-1
cdr3_nt: TGTGCCAGCAGCCCCTCACAGGGACGTACTGAAGCTTTCTTT; cdr3_aa: CASSPSQGRTEAFF; clone_size: .; v_call: TRBV7-2; d_call: .; j_call: TRBJ1-1
cdr3_nt: TGCGCCAGCAGCAAAATAGGGGACAGGGTTTACAATGAGCAGTTCTTC; cdr3_aa: CASSKIGDRVYNEQFF; clone_size: .; v_call: TRBV5-1; d_call: TRBD1; j_call: TRBJ2-1
cdr3_nt: TGCGCCAGCAGCTTGGTTTTGACGAACACTGAAGCTTTCTTT; cdr3_aa: CASSLVLTNTEAFF; clone_size: few; v_call: TRBV5-1; d_call: .; j_call: TRBJ1-1
cdr3_nt: TGTGCCAGCAGCTTGGCTAGCGGGAGGCTCCGGATCGATACGCAGTATTTT; cdr3_aa: CASSLASGRLRIDTQYF; clone_size: .; v_call: TRBV7-9; d_call: TRBD2; j_call: TRBJ2-3
cdr3_nt: TGTGCCAGCAGTTATCCGGCGGGGGGGGAGACCCAGTACTTC; cdr3_aa: CASSYPAGGETQYF; clone_size: .; v_call: TRBV6-5; d_call: TRBD2; j_call: TRBJ2-5
cdr3_nt: TGTGCCAGCTCCCCCGGACCCCTCCAGAGTGAAGCTTTCTTT; cdr3_aa: CASSPGPLQSEAFF; clone_size: .; v_call: TRBV18; d_call: .; j_call: TRBJ1-1
cdr3_nt: TGTGCCAGCAGCGTATCAGGCGGGGAGCTGTTTTTT; cdr3_aa: CASSVSGGELFF; clone_size: few; v_call: TRBV9; d_call: .; j_call: TRBJ2-2
cdr3_nt: TGTGCCATTCCCACTAGCGATAACAATGAGCAGTTCTTC; cdr3_aa: CAIPTSDNNEQFF; clone_size: .; v_call: TRBV7-9; d_call: TRBD2; j_call: TRBJ2-1
cdr3_nt: TGTGCCAGTGCAGCGGGGGCCCCCACCGGGGAGCTGTTTTTT; cdr3_aa: CASAAGAPTGELFF; clone_size: .; v_call: TRBV7-8; d_call: TRBD2; j_call: TRBJ2-2
cdr3_nt: TGTGCCAGTAGGGGCGGGGACACTAACACCGGGGAGCTGTTTTTT; cdr3_aa: CASRGGDTNTGELFF; clone_size: .; v_call: TRBV19; d_call: .; j_call: TRBJ2-2
cdr3_nt: TGTGCCAGCAGTCAGGAGGACATAGACACAGATACGCAGTATTTT; cdr3_aa: CASSQEDIDTDTQYF; clone_size: few; v_call: TRBV5-4; d_call: .; j_call: TRBJ2-3
cdr3_nt: TGTGCCAGCAGCTCGTTCCTCAGAGGGGCAGGAAATGAGCAGTTCTTC; cdr3_aa: CASSSFLRGAGNEQFF; clone_size: .; v_call: TRBV7-9; d_call: .; j_call: TRBJ2-1
cdr3_nt: TGCGCCAGCAGCAGCGAAGGGACAGCGAGGGAGACCCAGTACTTC; cdr3_aa: CASSSEGTARETQYF; clone_size: .; v_call: TRBV5-1; d_call: TRBD1; j_call: TRBJ2-5
cdr3_nt: TGCGCCAGCAGCGGAGGACAGTTTGATCAGCCCCAGCATTTT; cdr3_aa: CASSGGQFDQPQHF; clone_size: .; v_call: TRBV5-1; d_call: .; j_call: TRBJ1-5
cdr3_nt: TGCACCATCAGACCCCGGGCCAGACATAGCAATCAGCCCCAGCATTTT; cdr3_aa: CTIRPRARHSNQPQHF; clone_size: .; v_call: TRBV29-1; d_call: .; j_call: TRBJ1-5
cdr3_nt: TGTGCCAGCAGTCATCCAAACACAGATACGCAGTATTTT; cdr3_aa: CASSHPNTDTQYF; clone_size: .; v_call: TRBV12-3/TRBV12-4; d_call: .; j_call: TRBJ2-3
cdr3_nt: TGTGCCAGCAGCTCGCCCGGGACAGTTAATGAAAAACTGTTTTTT; cdr3_aa: CASSSPGTVNEKLFF; clone_size: few; v_call: TRBV7-4; d_call: TRBD1; j_call: TRBJ1-4
cdr3_nt: TGTGCCAGCAGTGAAGCGGGAGGGTATAGCAATCAGCCCCAGCATTTT; cdr3_aa: CASSEAGGYSNQPQHF; clone_size: few; v_call: TRBV6-1; d_call: .; j_call: TRBJ1-5
cdr3_nt: TGTGCCAGCAGCTTTTACAGGGATGAGCAGTTCTTC; cdr3_aa: CASSFYRDEQFF; clone_size: few; v_call: TRBV11-2; d_call: .; j_call: TRBJ2-1
cdr3_nt: TGTGCCAGCAGTCCCAGGGCCCTGGCTAAAAAGAACACTGAAGCTTTCTTT; cdr3_aa: CASSPRALAKKNTEAFF; clone_size: .; v_call: TRBV2; d_call: .; j_call: TRBJ1-1
cdr3_nt: TGCAGTGCTAGAGGAGAGGCAAGCAATCAGCCCCAGCATTTT; cdr3_aa: CSARGEASNQPQHF; clone_size: .; v_call: TRBV20-1; d_call: .; j_call: TRBJ1-5
cdr3_nt: TGTGCCAGCCGGGGACAGGGAAGACGAGAGACCCAGTACTTC; cdr3_aa: CASRGQGRRETQYF; clone_size: .; v_call: TRBV6-1; d_call: TRBD1; j_call: TRBJ2-5
cdr3_nt: TGTGCCTGGAGTCCCGGGACAGGGCGATGGGGCGAAAAACTGTTTTTT; cdr3_aa: CAWSPGTGRWGEKLFF; clone_size: .; v_call: TRBV30; d_call: TRBD1; j_call: TRBJ1-4
cdr3_nt: TGTGCCAGCAGCCCAGCGCACTCTGGGGCCAACGTCCTGACTTTC; cdr3_aa: CASSPAHSGANVLTF; clone_size: once; v_call: TRBV11-3; d_call: .; j_call: TRBJ2-6
cdr3_nt: TGTGCTAGCAGCTTAGAGAGAAACCCCGGGCCTATGCCTGAGACCCAGTACTTC; cdr3_aa: CASSLERNPGPMPETQYF; clone_size: .; v_call: TRBV7-7; d_call: .; j_call: TRBJ2-5
cdr3_nt: TGTGCCAGCACCCCCGGGACAGGGTTGTACGAGCAGTACTTC; cdr3_aa: CASTPGTGLYEQYF; clone_size: few; v_call: TRBV6-1; d_call: TRBD1; j_call: TRBJ2-7
cdr3_nt: TGTGCCAGCAGTCTCTCCCTGAAAGCTGGAAACACCATATATTTT; cdr3_aa: CASSLSLKAGNTIYF; clone_size: .; v_call: TRBV12-3/TRBV12-4; d_call: .; j_call: TRBJ1-3
cdr3_nt: TGTGCCACCAGTGATTCGAGGACTAGCAGCTACGAGCAGTACTTC; cdr3_aa: CATSDSRTSSYEQYF; clone_size: .; v_call: TRBV24-1; d_call: TRBD2; j_call: TRBJ2-7
cdr3_nt: TGTGCCAGCTTACACCCTCAACAGGAGCCGAACACTGAAGCTTTCTTT; cdr3_aa: CASLHPQQEPNTEAFF; clone_size: .; v_call: TRBV21-1; d_call: .; j_call: TRBJ1-1
cdr3_nt: TGTGCCATCGGGGCCTGGCACTCTGGAAACACCATATATTTT; cdr3_aa: CAIGAWHSGNTIYF; clone_size: .; v_call: TRBV10-3; d_call: .; j_call: TRBJ1-3